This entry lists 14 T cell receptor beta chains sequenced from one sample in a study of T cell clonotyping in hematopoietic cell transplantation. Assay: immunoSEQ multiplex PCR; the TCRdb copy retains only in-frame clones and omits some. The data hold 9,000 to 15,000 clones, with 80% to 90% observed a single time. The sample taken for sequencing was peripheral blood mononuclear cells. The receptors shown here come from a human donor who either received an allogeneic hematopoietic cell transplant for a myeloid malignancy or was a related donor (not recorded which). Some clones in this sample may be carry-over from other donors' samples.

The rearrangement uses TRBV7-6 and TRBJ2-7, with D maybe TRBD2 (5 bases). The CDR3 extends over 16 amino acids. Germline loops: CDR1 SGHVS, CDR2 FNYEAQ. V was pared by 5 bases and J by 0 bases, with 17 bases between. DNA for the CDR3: TGTGCCAGCAGCGCTAGCCTTACTACGCTCTCCTACGAGCAGTACTTC. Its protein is CASSASLTTLSYEQYF.

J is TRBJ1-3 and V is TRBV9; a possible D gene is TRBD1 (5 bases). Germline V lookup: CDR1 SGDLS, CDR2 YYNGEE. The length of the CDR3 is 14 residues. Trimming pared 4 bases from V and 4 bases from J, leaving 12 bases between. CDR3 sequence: CASSPWGIGNTIYF. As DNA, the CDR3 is TGTGCCAGCAGCCCGTGGGGGATAGGAAACACCATATATTTT. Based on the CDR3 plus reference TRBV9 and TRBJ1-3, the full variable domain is DSGVTQTPKHLITATGQRVTLRCSPRSGDLSVYWYQQSLDQGLQFLIQYYNGEERAKGNILERFSAQQFPDLHSELNLSSLELGDSALYFCASSPWGIGNTIYFGEGSWLTVV.

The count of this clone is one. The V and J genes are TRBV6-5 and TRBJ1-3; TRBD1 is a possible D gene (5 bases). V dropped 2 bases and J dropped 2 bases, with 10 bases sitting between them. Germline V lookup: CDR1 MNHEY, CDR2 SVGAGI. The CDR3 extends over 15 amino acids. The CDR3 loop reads CASSYHGTAGNTIYF. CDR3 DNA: TGTGCCAGCAGTTACCACGGGACGGCTGGAAACACCATATATTTT.

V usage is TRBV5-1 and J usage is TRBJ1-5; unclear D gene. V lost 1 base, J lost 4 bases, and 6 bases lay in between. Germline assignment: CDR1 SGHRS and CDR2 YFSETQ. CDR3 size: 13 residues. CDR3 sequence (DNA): TGCGCCAGCAGCTTGAGTGGAAATCAGCCCCAGCATTTT. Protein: CASSLSGNQPQHF.

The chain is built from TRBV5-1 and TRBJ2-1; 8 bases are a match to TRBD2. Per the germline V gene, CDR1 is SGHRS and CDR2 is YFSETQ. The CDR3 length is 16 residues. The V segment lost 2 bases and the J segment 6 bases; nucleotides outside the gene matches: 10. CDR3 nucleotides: TGCGCCAGCAGCTTACCGGGGACTAGTACAAGCAATGAGCAGTTCTTC. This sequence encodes CASSLPGTSTSNEQFF.

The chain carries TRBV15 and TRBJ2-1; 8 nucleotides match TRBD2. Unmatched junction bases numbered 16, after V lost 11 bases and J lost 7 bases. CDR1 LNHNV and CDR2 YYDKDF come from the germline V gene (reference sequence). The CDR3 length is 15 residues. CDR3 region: CASRRKAGEGNEQFF. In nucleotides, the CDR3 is TGTGCCTCGCGGCGGAAAGCGGGGGAAGGGAATGAGCAGTTCTTC.

The CDR3 loop is CASSGGKQGNYEQYF. The CDR3 region has the DNA TGTGCCAGCAGCGGTGGTAAACAGGGAAATTACGAGCAGTACTTC. The chain employs TRBV5-4 and TRBJ2-7, with a weak D call TRBD1 (6 bases). The CDR3 loop spans 15 amino acids. Between the trimmed V and J ends, which lost 4 bases and 4 bases, there was a span of 18 bases. Germline V gene lookup returns CDR1 SGHNT and CDR2 YYREEE (reference sequence).

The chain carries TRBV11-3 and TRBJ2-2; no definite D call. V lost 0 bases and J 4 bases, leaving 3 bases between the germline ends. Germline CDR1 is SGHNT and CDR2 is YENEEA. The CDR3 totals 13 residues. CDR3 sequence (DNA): TGTGCCAGCAGCTTAGAGGGCACCGGGGAGCTGTTTTTT. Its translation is CASSLEGTGELFF.

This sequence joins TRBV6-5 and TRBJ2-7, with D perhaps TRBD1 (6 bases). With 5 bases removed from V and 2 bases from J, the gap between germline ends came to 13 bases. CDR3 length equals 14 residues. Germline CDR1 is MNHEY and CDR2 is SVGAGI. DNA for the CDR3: TGTGCCAGCAGTATGGACAGAGCCGCCTACGAGCAGTACTTC. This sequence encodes CASSMDRAAYEQYF.

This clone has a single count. The CDR3 DNA sequence: TGTGCCAGCAGCCCGGGGCACCCGATGAACACTGAAGCTTTCTTT. This translates into CASSPGHPMNTEAFF. This chain links TRBV11-2 with TRBJ1-1; maybe TRBD1 (5 bases). The CDR3 runs to 15 residues. CDR1 is SGHAT, CDR2 FQNNGV, per germline. V lost 5 bases and J 0 bases, leaving 13 bases between the germline ends.

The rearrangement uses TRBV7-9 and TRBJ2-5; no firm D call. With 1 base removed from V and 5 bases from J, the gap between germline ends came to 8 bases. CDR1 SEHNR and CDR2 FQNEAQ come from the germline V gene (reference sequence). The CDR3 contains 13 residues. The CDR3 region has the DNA TGTGCCAGCAGCTTAGGGTTTCTGGAGACCCAGTACTTC. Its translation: CASSLGFLETQYF.

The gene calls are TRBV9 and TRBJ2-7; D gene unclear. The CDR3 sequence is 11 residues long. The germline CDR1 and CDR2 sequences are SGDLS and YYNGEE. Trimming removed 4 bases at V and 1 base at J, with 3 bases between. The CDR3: CASSNSYEQYF. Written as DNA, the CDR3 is TGTGCCAGCAGCAATTCCTACGAGCAGTACTTC.

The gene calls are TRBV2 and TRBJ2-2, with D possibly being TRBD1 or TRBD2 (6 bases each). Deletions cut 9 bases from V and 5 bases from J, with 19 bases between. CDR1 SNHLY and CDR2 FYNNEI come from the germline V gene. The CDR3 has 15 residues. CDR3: CASRRVRGGTGELFF. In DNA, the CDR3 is TGTGCCAGTAGGAGGGTCAGGGGTGGAACCGGGGAGCTGTTTTTT. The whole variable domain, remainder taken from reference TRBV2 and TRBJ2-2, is EPEVTQTPSHQVTQMGQEVILRCVPISNHLYFYWYRQILGQKVEFLVSFYNNEISEKSEIFDDQFSVERPDGSNFTLKIRSTKLEDSAMYFCASRRVRGGTGELFFGEGSRLTVL.

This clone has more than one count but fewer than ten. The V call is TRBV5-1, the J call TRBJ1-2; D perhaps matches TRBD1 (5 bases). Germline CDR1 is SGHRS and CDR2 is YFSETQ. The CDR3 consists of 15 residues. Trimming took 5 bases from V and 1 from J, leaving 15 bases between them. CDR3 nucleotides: TGCGCCAGCAGGTGGGACCTGACAGTTAACTATGGCTACACCTTC. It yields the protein CASRWDLTVNYGYTF.